The sequence of this T cell receptor (beta chain) was determined in a study of blood T cell repertoires in COVID-19. Across the whole study: T cells, B-cell-depleted T cells, or PBMCs provided the cDNA or gDNA that served as material.

Original processing notes: It was from reference gene primer amplification that nucleated cell counts were estimated. TCRdb's table, derived via immunoSEQ multiplex PCR, lists solely in-frame clones and lacks some. That table gives V, J and clone size, and the DNA gave D and trimming. The data hold roughly 340,000 clones, with more than 75% observed a single time. Trimming left V 4 bases short and J 1 base short, with 13 bases between. The CDR3 extends over 15 amino acids. Per the germline V gene, CDR1 is LNHDA and CDR2 is SQIVND (reference sequence). The material sequenced was peripheral blood. J is TRBJ1-1 and V is TRBV19; D possibly corresponds to TRBD1 (6 bases). The clonotype originates from a woman aged 45-59 years with COVID-19, enrolled during active disease. In DNA form, the CDR3 reads TGTGCCAGTAGTAAGGACAGTGCTAGGAACACTGAAGCTTTCTTT. Amino acid sequence: CASSKDSARNTEAFF.